This note documents a single T cell receptor beta chain sequence. Its target is not known. The entry originates in a study of cytomegalovirus exposure and HLA in healthy donors. This PCR relied on a set of 60 Vbeta primers and 13 Jbeta primers. The data were produced by immunoSEQ multiplex PCR, yet TCRdb's version contains in-frame clones alone and is incomplete. The sample consists of around 67,000 clones, more than 75% of them appearing once. Whole-study results and caveats: The authors listed some 160 TCR beta chains as cytomegalovirus-associated.

CDR3 size: 15 residues. Germline trimming cut 3 bases from V and 4 bases from J; bases unmatched to any gene: 3. The V gene's germline CDR1 is GTSNPN and CDR2 SVGIG (reference sequence). Material: PBMCs. This chain uses TRBV30 with TRBJ2-1; 13 bases align to TRBD2. This TCR was sampled from a man in his late teens or twenties in good health and CMV-seropositive. CDR3 sequence: CAWRRLAGGYNEQFF. In DNA form, the CDR3 reads TGTGCCTGGAGGCGACTAGCGGGAGGATACAATGAGCAGTTCTTC.